These 10 T cell receptor beta chains were all obtained from the same sample, sequenced in a study of T-cell memory formation after mild COVID-19. TCRdb ran MiXCR on the 5' RACE reads and lists one entry per CDR3 protein. This repertoire shows some 300,000 distinct CDR3 sequences, around 20% found once; its top ten account for roughly 21%. The sample comprised PBMCs or a T cell subset sorted from them (not recorded which). These receptors came from a man younger than 35 who had mild COVID-19 (a few samples of this study predate the infection). Cell type and time point are not known.

The V call is TRBV7-2, the J call TRBJ1-5; maybe TRBD1 (5 bases). Germline assignment: CDR1 SGHTA and CDR2 FQGNSA. V gave up 5 bases and J gave up 4 bases, with 18 bases separating them. The CDR3 sequence is 16 residues long. As DNA, the CDR3 is TGTGCCAGCAGCCTAGGGGAGGGTATGGAAAATCAGCCCCAGCATTTT. This codes for CASSLGEGMENQPQHF.

The chain joins TRBV5-4 to TRBJ2-7, with 10 bases that match TRBD1. Germline V gene lookup returns CDR1 SGHNT and CDR2 YYREEE (reference sequence). The CDR3 runs 12 residues. The CDR3 DNA reads TGTGTGACGGGACAGGGGTCCCACGAGCAGTACTTC. Encoded protein: CVTGQGSHEQYF.

Regarding this clonotype: At one boundary the junction diverges from the germline segment, which might be a read error. The rearrangement uses TRBV6-2 or TRBV6-3 and TRBJ2-2; either TRBD1 or TRBD2 may fit D (5 bases each). CDR1 MNHEY and CDR2 SVGEGT come from the germline V gene. This CDR3 spans 12 amino acids. Written as DNA, the CDR3 is TGTGCGTCTGGCCAGGGTCCCGGGGAGCTGATTTTT. It translates to CASGQGPGELIF.

This clonotype has just a few counts. The J gene is TRBJ1-2, the V gene TRBV9; D gene unclear. CDR1 is SGDLS, CDR2 YYNGEE, per germline. Trimming cost V 0 bases and J 1 base, with 4 bases left between them. The length of the CDR3 is 13 residues. CDR3 DNA sequence: TGTGCCAGCAGCGTAGACAATAACTATGGCTACACCTTC. It is translated as CASSVDNNYGYTF.

The chain uses TRBV6-2 or TRBV6-3 and TRBJ2-3, with 8 bases aligning to TRBD2. Germline V gene sequence: CDR1 MNHEY, CDR2 SVGEGT. The CDR3 spans 15 residues. V was pared by 5 bases and J by 2 bases, with 6 bases of the junction left unmatched. Here the CDR3 reads CASSPLGLATDTQYF. CDR3 bases: TGTGCCAGCAGTCCTCTCGGACTAGCCACAGATACGCAGTATTTT.

CDR3 protein: CAISELVGFTGELFF. DNA for the CDR3: TGTGCCATCAGTGAACTAGTTGGATTCACCGGGGAGCTGTTTTTT. The V call is TRBV10-3, the J call TRBJ2-2; the D gene is possibly TRBD2 (5 bases). V was clipped by 3 bases and J by 4 bases, with 12 bases between them. The germline gives CDR1 ENHRY, CDR2 SYGVKD. This CDR3 has 15 amino acids.

As for this clonotype: A read error may account for a junction end that differs from germline. V usage is TRBV7-9 and J usage is TRBJ1-2; D is undetermined. The length of the CDR3 is 8 residues. Per germline, CDR1 SEHNR and CDR2 FQNEAQ (reference sequence). CDR3 in DNA: TGTGCCAGCAGCTTACCTAACTTC. Amino acid sequence: CASSLPNF.

The rearrangement joins TRBV28 to TRBJ2-5; 14 nucleotides agree with TRBD2. Germline-derived CDR1 and CDR2 are MDHEN and SYDVKM. The V segment lost 5 bases and the J segment 5 bases; nucleotides outside the gene matches: 10. There are 17 residues in the CDR3. The CDR3 DNA sequence: TGTGCCAGCAGTCCGTGGACTAGCGGGGGGCAACGTGAGACCCAGTACTTC. This codes for CASSPWTSGGQRETQYF.

This clonotype was observed a handful of times. The gene calls are TRBV12-3 or TRBV12-4 and TRBJ2-3; maybe TRBD1 (6 bases). There are 15 residues in the CDR3. The V end was cut by 6 bases, the J end by 0 bases, with 13 bases between. The CDR3 here is CASRSDRPSTDTQYF. CDR3 DNA sequence: TGTGCCAGCAGGTCGGACAGACCAAGCACAGATACGCAGTATTTT.

This clonotype has a count of ten or more. This sequence joins TRBV2 and TRBJ1-5; TRBD1 might be the D (6 bases). This CDR3 is built from 14 residues. Deletions cut 5 bases from V and 5 bases from J, with 13 bases between. The V gene's germline CDR1 is SNHLY and CDR2 FYNNEI. The CDR3 nucleotides read TGTGCCAGCAGTTTTACAGGGATATATCAGCCCCAGCATTTT. Translated: CASSFTGIYQPQHF.